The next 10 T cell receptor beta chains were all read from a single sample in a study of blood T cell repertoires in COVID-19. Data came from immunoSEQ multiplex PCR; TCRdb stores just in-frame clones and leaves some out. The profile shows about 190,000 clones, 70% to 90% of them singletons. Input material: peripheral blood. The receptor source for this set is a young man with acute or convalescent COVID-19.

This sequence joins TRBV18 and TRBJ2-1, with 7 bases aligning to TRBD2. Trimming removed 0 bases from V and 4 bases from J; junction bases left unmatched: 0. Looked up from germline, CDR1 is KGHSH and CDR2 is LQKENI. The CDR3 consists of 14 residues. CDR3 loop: CASSPPAGYNEQFF. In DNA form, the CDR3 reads TGTGCCAGCTCACCACCAGCGGGGTACAATGAGCAGTTCTTC.

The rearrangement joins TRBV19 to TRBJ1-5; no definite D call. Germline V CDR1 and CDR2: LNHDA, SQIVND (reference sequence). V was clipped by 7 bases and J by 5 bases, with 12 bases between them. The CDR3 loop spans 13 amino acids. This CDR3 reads CASNDPEDQPQHF. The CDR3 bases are TGTGCCAGTAACGATCCCGAGGATCAGCCCCAGCATTTT.

The CDR3 coding sequence is TGTGCCAGCAGCGGTCGGACAGGGAGTGTGAACACTGAAGCTTTCTTT. It codes for CASSGRTGSVNTEAFF. V is TRBV5-6 and J is TRBJ1-1; 8 bases are a match to TRBD1. V trimming: 4 bases; J trimming: 0 bases; junction bases outside the gene matches: 8. Germline loops: CDR1 SGHDT, CDR2 YYEEEE. This CDR3 has 16 residues.

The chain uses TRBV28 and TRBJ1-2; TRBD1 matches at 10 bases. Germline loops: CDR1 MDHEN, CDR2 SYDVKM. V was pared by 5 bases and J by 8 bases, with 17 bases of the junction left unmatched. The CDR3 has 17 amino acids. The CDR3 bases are TGTGCCAGCAGTGACCCGGGACAGGGGCCCCGAGCGCAAGGCTACACCTTC. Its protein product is CASSDPGQGPRAQGYTF.

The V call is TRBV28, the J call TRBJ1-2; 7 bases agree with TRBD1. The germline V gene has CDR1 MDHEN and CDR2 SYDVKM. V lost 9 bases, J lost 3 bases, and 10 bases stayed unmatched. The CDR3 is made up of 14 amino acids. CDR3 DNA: TGTGCCAGTTCCAAGGGGGCCGGACACTATGGCTACACCTTC. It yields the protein CASSKGAGHYGYTF.

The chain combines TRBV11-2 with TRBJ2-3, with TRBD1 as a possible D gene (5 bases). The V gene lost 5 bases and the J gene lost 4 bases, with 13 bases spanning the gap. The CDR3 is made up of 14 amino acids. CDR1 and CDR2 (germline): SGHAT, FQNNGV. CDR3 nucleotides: TGTGCCAGCAGCCCCGACAGCAGATCAGATACGCAGTATTTT. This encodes CASSPDSRSDTQYF.

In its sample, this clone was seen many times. The CDR3 region is CASSQGASEQYF. CDR3 coding DNA: TGTGCCAGCAGCCAAGGGGCGTCCGAGCAGTACTTC. This sequence joins TRBV4-2 and TRBJ2-7, with D hard to call. The CDR3 consists of 12 residues. The V and J ends lost 1 base and 6 bases respectively, with 7 bases between them. Germline V gene lookup returns CDR1 LGHNA and CDR2 YNFKEQ.

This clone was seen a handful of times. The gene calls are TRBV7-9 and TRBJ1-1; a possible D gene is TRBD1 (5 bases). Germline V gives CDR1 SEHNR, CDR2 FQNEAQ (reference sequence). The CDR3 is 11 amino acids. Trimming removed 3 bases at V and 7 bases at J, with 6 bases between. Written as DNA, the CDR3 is TGTGCCAGCAGCTTGACAGTTGAAGCTTTCTTT. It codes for CASSLTVEAFF.

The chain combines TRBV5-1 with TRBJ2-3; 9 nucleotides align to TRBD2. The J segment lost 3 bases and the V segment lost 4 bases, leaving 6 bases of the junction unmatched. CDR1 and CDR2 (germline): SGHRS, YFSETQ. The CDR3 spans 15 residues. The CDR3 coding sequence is TGCGCCAGCAGCGACCTTAGCGGGGGAACAGATACGCAGTATTTT. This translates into CASSDLSGGTDTQYF.

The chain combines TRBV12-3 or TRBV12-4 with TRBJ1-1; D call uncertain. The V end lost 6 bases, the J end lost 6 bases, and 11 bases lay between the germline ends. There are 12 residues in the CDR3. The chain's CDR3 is CASSPTRSEAFF. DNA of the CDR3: TGTGCCAGCAGCCCGACCAGGTCTGAAGCTTTCTTT.